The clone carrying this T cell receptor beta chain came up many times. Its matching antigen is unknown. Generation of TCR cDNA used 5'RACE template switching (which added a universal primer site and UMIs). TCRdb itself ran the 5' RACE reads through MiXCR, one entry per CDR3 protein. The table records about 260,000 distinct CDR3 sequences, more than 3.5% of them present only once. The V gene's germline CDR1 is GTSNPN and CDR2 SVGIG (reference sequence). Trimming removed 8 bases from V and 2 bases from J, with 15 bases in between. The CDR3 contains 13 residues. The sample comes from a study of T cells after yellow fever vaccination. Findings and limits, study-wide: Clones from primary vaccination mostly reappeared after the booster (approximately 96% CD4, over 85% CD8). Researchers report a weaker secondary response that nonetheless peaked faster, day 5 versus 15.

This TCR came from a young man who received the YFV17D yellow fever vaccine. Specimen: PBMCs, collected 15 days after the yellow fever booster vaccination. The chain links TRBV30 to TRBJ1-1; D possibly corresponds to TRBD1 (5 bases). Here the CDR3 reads CAGDSYGNTEAFF. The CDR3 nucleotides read TGTGCCGGAGACAGTTATGGTAACACTGAAGCTTTCTTT.